A selection of T cell receptor beta chains follows, all from one sample in a study of blood T cells in healthy people across ages. TCRdb reprocessed the 5' RACE reads with MiXCR, giving one entry per CDR3 protein. Among about 970,000 distinct CDR3 sequences listed, roughly half were seen once. Sequencing was carried out using blood. These receptors came from a woman aged 60-70 years in good health. Each CDR3 is given with its conserved first and last residue. The D gene is left open where the match is weak. Clone size appears in some rows only: once, few, many, or a class for an expanded clone.

V gene	D gene	clone size	J gene	CDR3 protein	CDR3 DNA
TRBV4-1	NA	few	TRBJ1-5	CASRTGATDSNQPQHF	TGCGCCAGCAGAACGGGGGCCACAGACTCGAATCAGCCCCAGCATTTT
TRBV7-8	TRBD1	NA	TRBJ2-1	CASSRGQNFYNEQFF	TGTGCCAGCAGCCGGGGACAGAATTTTTACAATGAGCAGTTCTTC
TRBV4-1	NA	NA	TRBJ1-5	CASSQGVQTYQPQHF	TGCGCCAGCAGCCAAGGTGTGCAGACGTATCAGCCCCAGCATTTT
TRBV20-1	NA	few	TRBJ1-2	CITKGGAYGYTF	TGCATTACAAAGGGGGGGGCCTATGGCTACACCTTC
TRBV27	TRBD2	NA	TRBJ2-1	CASTLAGGSEQFF	TGTGCCAGCACGCTAGCGGGAGGAAGTGAGCAGTTCTTC
TRBV5-1	TRBD1	few	TRBJ2-1	CASSWAGTGGNNEQFF	TGCGCCAGCAGCTGGGCCGGGACAGGGGGAAACAATGAGCAGTTCTTC
TRBV3-1	TRBD1	NA	TRBJ2-7	CASSQRLGQTPYGQYF	TGTGCCAGCAGCCAAAGACTGGGACAGACCCCCTACGGGCAGTACTTC
TRBV15	TRBD2	NA	TRBJ2-3	CATSREELAGGRTDTQYF	TGTGCCACCAGCAGAGAAGAGCTAGCGGGAGGGCGGACAGATACGCAGTATTTT
TRBV9	NA	few	TRBJ2-7	CASSGDFLTSEQYF	TGTGCCAGCAGCGGTGACTTTCTTACCTCCGAGCAGTACTTC
TRBV20-1	TRBD2	NA	TRBJ2-1	CSARDLAGGRYNEQFF	TGCAGTGCTAGAGATCTAGCGGGAGGGCGCTACAATGAGCAGTTCTTC
TRBV29-1	TRBD2	few	TRBJ2-7	CSVVLAGVISYEQYF	TGCAGCGTTGTGTTAGCGGGAGTAATATCCTACGAGCAGTACTTC
TRBV11-2	NA	NA	TRBJ2-7	CASSPLWGHEQYF	TGTGCCAGCAGCCCCCTTTGGGGTCACGAGCAGTACTTC
TRBV29-1	NA	NA	TRBJ2-5	CSGFRAWGKETQYF	TGCAGCGGTTTCAGGGCGTGGGGGAAAGAGACCCAGTACTTC
TRBV3-1	NA	NA	TRBJ1-2	CASSQGRTPGYGYTF	TGTGCCAGCAGCCAAGGTCGGACACCAGGCTATGGCTACACCTTC
TRBV29-1	TRBD2	NA	TRBJ2-1	CSGRGSGSMYNEQFF	TGCAGCGGTAGGGGTAGCGGGAGTATGTACAATGAGCAGTTCTTC
TRBV2	TRBD1	NA	TRBJ1-2	CASSGFQGAPYGYTF	TGTGCCAGCAGTGGTTTTCAGGGGGCGCCCTATGGCTACACCTTC
TRBV29-1	NA	NA	TRBJ2-3	CSALRGSTDTQYF	TGCAGCGCCCTCCGGGGAAGCACAGATACGCAGTATTTT
TRBV15	NA	NA	TRBJ2-5	CATSSGMRETQYF	TGTGCCACCAGCAGTGGAATGCGGGAGACCCAGTACTTC
TRBV3-1	NA	NA	TRBJ2-7	CASSKKGSNYEQYF	TGTGCCAGCAGCAAAAAAGGGAGTAACTACGAGCAGTACTTC
TRBV9	NA	NA	TRBJ2-7	CARSQQYF	TGTGCCAGATCGCAGCAGTACTTC
TRBV20-1	NA	NA	TRBJ2-7	CSASSDSFHSYEQYF	TGCAGTGCTTCTTCCGACAGCTTCCACTCCTACGAGCAGTACTTC
TRBV28	NA	once	TRBJ2-7	CASSLSSPESSYEQYF	TGTGCCAGCAGTTTATCCAGCCCAGAGTCATCCTACGAGCAGTACTTC